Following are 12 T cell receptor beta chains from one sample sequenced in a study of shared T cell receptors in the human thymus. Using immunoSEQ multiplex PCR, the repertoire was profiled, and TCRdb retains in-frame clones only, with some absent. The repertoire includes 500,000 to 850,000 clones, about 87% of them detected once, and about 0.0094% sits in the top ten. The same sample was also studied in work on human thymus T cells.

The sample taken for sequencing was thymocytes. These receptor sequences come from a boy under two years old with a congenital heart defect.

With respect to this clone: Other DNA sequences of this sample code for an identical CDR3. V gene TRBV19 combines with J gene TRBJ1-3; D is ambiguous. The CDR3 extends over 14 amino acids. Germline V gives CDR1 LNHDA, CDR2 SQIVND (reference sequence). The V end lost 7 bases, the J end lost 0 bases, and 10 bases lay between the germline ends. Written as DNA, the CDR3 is TGTGCCAGTACCACGGGAGACTCTGGAAACACCATATATTTT. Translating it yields CASTTGDSGNTIYF.

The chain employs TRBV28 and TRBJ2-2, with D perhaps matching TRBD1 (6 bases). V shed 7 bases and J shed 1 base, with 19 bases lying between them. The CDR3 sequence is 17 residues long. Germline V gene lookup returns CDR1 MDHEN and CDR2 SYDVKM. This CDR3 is CASTPPGVHKNTGELFF. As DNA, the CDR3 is TGTGCCAGCACTCCACCAGGGGTTCACAAGAACACCGGGGAGCTGTTTTTT.

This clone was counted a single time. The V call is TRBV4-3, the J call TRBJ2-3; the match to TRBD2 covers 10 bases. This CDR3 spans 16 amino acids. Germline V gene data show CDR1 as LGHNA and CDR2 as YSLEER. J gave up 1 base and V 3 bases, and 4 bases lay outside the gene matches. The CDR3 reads CASSHPGLAGTDTQYF. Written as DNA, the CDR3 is TGCGCCAGCAGCCATCCAGGACTAGCGGGCACAGATACGCAGTATTTT.

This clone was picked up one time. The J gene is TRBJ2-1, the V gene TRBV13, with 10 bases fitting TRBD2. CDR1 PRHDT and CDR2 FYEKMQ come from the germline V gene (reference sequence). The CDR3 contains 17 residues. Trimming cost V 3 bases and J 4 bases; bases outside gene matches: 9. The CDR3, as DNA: TGTGCCAGCAGCTTTACCAGGGGACTAGCGTTATACAATGAGCAGTTCTTC. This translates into CASSFTRGLALYNEQFF.

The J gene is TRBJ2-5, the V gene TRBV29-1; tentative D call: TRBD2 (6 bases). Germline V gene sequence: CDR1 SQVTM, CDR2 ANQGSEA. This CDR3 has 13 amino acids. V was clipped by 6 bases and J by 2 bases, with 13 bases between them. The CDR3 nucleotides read TGCAGCGTGAGGGACTGTAAACAAGAGACCCAGTACTTC. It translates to CSVRDCKQETQYF.

CDR3 sequence: CASSLTEDRPYEQYF. The CDR3, as DNA: TGTGCCAGCAGCTTAACTGAGGACAGGCCTTACGAGCAGTACTTC. The rearrangement uses TRBV11-2 and TRBJ2-7; 7 positions agree with TRBD1. This CDR3 comprises 15 residues. Per germline, CDR1 SGHAT and CDR2 FQNNGV. V shed 2 bases and J 4 bases; nucleotides not matched to a gene: 8.

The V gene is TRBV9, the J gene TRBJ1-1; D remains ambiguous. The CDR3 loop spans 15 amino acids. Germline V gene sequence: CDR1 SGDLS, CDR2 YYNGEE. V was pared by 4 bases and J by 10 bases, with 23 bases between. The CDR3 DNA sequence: TGTGCCAGCAGCTTGAACCCCCGGGAGGAGGGAAGAGCTTTCTTT. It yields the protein CASSLNPREEGRAFF.

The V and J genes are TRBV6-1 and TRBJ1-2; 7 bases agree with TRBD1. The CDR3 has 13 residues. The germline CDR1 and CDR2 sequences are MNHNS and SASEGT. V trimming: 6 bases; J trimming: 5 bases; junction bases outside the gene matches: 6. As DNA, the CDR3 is TGTGCCAGCAGCACAGACAGGGAATATGGCTACACCTTC. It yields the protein CASSTDREYGYTF.

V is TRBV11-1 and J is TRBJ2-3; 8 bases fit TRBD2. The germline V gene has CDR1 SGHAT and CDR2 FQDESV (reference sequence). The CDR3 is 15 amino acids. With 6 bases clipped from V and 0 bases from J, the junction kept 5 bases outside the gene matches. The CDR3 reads CASRPGGTSTDTQYF. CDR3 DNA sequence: TGTGCCAGCAGGCCGGGGGGGACGAGCACAGATACGCAGTATTTT.

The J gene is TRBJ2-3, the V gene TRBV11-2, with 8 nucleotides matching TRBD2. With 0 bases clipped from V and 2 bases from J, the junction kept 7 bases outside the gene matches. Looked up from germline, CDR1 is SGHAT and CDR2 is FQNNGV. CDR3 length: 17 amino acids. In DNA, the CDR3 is TGTGCCAGCAGCTTAGAATGGGGAGCGGGGGTCACAGATACGCAGTATTTT. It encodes CASSLEWGAGVTDTQYF. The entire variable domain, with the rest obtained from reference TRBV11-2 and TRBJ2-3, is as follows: EAGVAQSPRYKIIEKRQSVAFWCNPISGHATLYWYQQILGQGPKLLIQFQNNGVVDDSQLPKDRFSAERLKGVDSTLKIQPAKLEDSAVYLCASSLEWGAGVTDTQYFGPGTRLTVL.

The CDR3 region has the DNA TGTGCCAGCAGTTCTCGGGGTAGCGCAGAGACCCAGTACTTC. Residues: CASSSRGSAETQYF. The chain is built from TRBV27 and TRBJ2-5; TRBD2 is a possible D gene (5 bases). Germline CDR1 is MNHEY and CDR2 is SMNVEV (reference sequence). V lost 4 bases and J 4 bases, leaving 13 bases between the germline ends. This CDR3 has 14 residues.

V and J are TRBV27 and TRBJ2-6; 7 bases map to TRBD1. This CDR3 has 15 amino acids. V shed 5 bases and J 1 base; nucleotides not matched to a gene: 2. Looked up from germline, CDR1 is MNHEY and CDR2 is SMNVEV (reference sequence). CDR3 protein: CASSPTGSGANVLTF. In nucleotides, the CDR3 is TGTGCCAGCAGTCCGACAGGGTCTGGGGCCAACGTCCTGACTTTC. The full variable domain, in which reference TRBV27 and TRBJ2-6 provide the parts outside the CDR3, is EAQVTQNPRYLITVTGKKLTVTCSQNMNHEYMSWYRQDPGLGLRQIYYSMNVEVTDKGDVPEGYKVSRKEKRNFPLILESPSPNQTSLYFCASSPTGSGANVLTFGAGSRLTVL.